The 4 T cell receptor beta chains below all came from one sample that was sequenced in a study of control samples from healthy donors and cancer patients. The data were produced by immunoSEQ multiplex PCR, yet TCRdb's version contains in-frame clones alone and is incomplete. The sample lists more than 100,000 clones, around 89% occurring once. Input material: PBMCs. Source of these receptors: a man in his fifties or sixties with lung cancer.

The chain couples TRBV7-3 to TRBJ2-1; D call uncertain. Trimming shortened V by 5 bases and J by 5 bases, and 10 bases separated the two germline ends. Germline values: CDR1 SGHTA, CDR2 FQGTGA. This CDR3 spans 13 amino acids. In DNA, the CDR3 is TGTGCCAGCAGCCCTCAACAGAACAATGAGCAGTTCTTC. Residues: CASSPQQNNEQFF.

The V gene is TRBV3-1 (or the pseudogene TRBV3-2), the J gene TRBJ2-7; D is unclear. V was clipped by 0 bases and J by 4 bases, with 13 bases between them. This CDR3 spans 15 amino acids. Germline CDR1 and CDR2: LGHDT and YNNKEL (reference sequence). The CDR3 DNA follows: TGTGCCAGCAGCCAAGACCGCGTCAGAAGTTACGAGCAGTACTTC. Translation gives CASSQDRVRSYEQYF.

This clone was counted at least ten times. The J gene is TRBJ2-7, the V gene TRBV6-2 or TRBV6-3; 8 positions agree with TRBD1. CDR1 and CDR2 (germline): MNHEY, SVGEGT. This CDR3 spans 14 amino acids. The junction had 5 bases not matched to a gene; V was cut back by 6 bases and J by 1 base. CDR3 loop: CASSQTGDSYEQYF. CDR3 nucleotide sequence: TGTGCCAGCAGCCAGACAGGGGATTCCTACGAGCAGTACTTC.

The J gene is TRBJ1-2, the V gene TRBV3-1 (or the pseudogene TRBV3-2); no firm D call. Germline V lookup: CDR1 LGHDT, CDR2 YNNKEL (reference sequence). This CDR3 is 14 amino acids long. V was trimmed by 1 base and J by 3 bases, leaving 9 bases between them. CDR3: CASSQAVGYYGYTF. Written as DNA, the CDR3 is TGTGCCAGCAGCCAAGCCGTTGGCTACTATGGCTACACCTTC.